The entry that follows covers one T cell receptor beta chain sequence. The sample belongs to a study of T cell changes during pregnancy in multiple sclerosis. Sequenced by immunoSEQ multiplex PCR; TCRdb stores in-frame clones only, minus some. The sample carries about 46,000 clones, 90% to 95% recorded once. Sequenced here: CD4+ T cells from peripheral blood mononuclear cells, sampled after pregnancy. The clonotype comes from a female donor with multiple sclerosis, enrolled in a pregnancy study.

CDR3 residues: CASSPPGGKQQYF. CDR3 nucleotide sequence: TGTGCCAGCAGCCCCCCCGGGGGTAAGCAGCAGTACTTC. The chain couples TRBV6-5 to TRBJ2-7, with a weak D call TRBD2 (6 bases). CDR1 and CDR2 from the germline V gene are MNHEY and SVGAGI. The CDR3 runs to 13 residues. V lost 6 bases, J lost 8 bases, and 17 bases lay in between.